These 16 T cell receptor beta chains came from one sample sequenced in a study of T cell changes during pregnancy in multiple sclerosis. The repertoire was sequenced with immunoSEQ multiplex PCR; TCRdb's copy has only in-frame clones and lacks some. Here the sample spans 40,000 or so clones, about 88% being singletons. Source: CD8+ T cells from peripheral blood mononuclear cells, taken in the first trimester of pregnancy. Receptors were obtained from a female donor with multiple sclerosis, enrolled in a pregnancy study.

The chain uses TRBV10-3 and TRBJ2-2; D remains unclear. The V end lost 6 bases, the J end lost 1 base, and 6 bases lay between the germline ends. This CDR3 is built from 13 residues. Germline V gene sequence: CDR1 ENHRY, CDR2 SYGVKD. This CDR3 reads CAIRIRNTGELFF. The CDR3 nucleotides read TGTGCCATCAGAATTAGGAACACCGGGGAGCTGTTTTTT.

This chain links TRBV5-6 with TRBJ2-7, with TRBD1 matching 9 bases. Germline V gene lookup returns CDR1 SGHDT and CDR2 YYEEEE. The V gene end was trimmed by 3 bases and the J gene end by 5 bases; junction bases not matched to a gene: 12. The CDR3 extends over 16 amino acids. CDR3 in amino acids: CASSSAGTGLWNEQYF. For the CDR3, the DNA is TGTGCCAGCAGCTCAGCCGGGACAGGGTTATGGAACGAGCAGTACTTC.

The V gene is TRBV7-9, the J gene TRBJ2-1, with D possibly TRBD2 on 6 matching bases. CDR3 length: 13 residues. Germline values: CDR1 SEHNR, CDR2 FQNEAQ (reference sequence). Trimming removed 4 bases from V and 8 bases from J, with 12 bases in between. The CDR3 here is CASSSGDADEQFF. The CDR3 nucleotides are TGTGCCAGCAGCTCGGGGGATGCAGATGAGCAGTTCTTC.

This chain links TRBV7-6 with TRBJ1-5; TRBD1 agrees at 9 bases. In germline, CDR1 is SGHVS, CDR2 FNYEAQ. Unmatched junction bases numbered 5, after V lost 5 bases and J lost 6 bases. The CDR3 extends over 14 amino acids. CDR3 bases: TGTGCCAGCAGCAACAGGGGGCCAGGTCAGCCCCAGCATTTT. This encodes CASSNRGPGQPQHF.

The genes are TRBV7-8 and TRBJ2-1, with 9 nucleotides matching TRBD2. V was clipped by 1 base and J by 10 bases; unmatched bases: 14. The CDR3 runs 17 residues. Germline values: CDR1 SGHVS, CDR2 FQNEAQ. The CDR3 loop reads CASSLDAGLAPNREQFF. CDR3 bases: TGTGCCAGCAGCTTAGATGCGGGACTAGCTCCCAACAGGGAGCAGTTCTTC.

As to this clone: The same CDR3 is also encoded by other DNA sequences in this sample. J is TRBJ2-1 and V is TRBV9, with 11 nucleotides matching TRBD1. Germline V lookup: CDR1 SGDLS, CDR2 YYNGEE. The CDR3 consists of 15 residues. The V and J ends lost 3 bases and 9 bases, in that order; junction bases with no gene match: 8. DNA for the CDR3: TGTGCCAGCAGCGCCCCCGGGACAGGGGGAGGTGAGCAGTTCTTC. The encoded protein is CASSAPGTGGGEQFF.

This clone was observed a handful of times. The rearrangement joins TRBV30 to TRBJ1-1; no clear D. The V gene lost 2 bases and the J gene lost 7 bases, with 14 bases spanning the gap. The CDR3 is made up of 13 amino acids. Germline CDR1 is GTSNPN and CDR2 is SVGIG (reference sequence). CDR3 sequence (DNA): TGTGCCTGGAGTCGCGTCGGCGGTGATGAAGCTTTCTTT. Protein: CAWSRVGGDEAFF.

This clone was counted a single time. This chain connects TRBV2 to TRBJ2-7, with D perhaps matching TRBD1 (6 bases). The germline gives CDR1 SNHLY, CDR2 FYNNEI. The length of the CDR3 is 12 residues. V was cut by 4 bases and J by 5 bases, with 9 bases left in between. The CDR3, as DNA: TGTGCCAGCAGTGGGACAGAGGACGAGCAGTACTTC. Translated, it gives CASSGTEDEQYF.

V usage is TRBV4-2 and J usage is TRBJ2-7, with 11 bases matching TRBD2. The V and J ends lost 4 bases and 3 bases, in that order; junction bases with no gene match: 8. The germline V gene has CDR1 LGHNA and CDR2 YNFKEQ. The CDR3 contains 16 residues. CDR3 residues: CASSPRFGLAGYEQYF. As DNA, the CDR3 is TGTGCCAGCAGCCCCCGATTCGGACTAGCGGGCTACGAGCAGTACTTC.

The sample holds a few counts of this clone. The V call is TRBV5-1, the J call TRBJ1-2; 12 nucleotides align to TRBD1. Germline trimming cut 0 bases from V and 8 bases from J; bases unmatched to any gene: 5. Germline lookup yields CDR1 SGHRS and CDR2 YFSETQ. This CDR3 region has 15 residues. The CDR3 DNA sequence: TGCGCCAGCAGCTTGGAGGGACAGGGGGCTGAGGGCTACACCTTC. It translates to CASSLEGQGAEGYTF.

V gene TRBV6-4 combines with J gene TRBJ2-3; D is undetermined. This CDR3 contains 14 residues. Trimming stripped 0 bases from V and 4 bases from J, with 8 bases between. Germline CDR1 is MRHNA and CDR2 is SNTAGT. CDR3 region: CASSDSPSADTQYF. CDR3 in DNA: TGTGCCAGCAGTGACTCTCCCTCGGCAGATACGCAGTATTTT.

V gene TRBV7-9 combines with J gene TRBJ2-3; D gene ambiguous. V lost 4 bases to trimming and J lost 2 bases, with 7 bases between them. The CDR3 loop spans 13 amino acids. CDR1 and CDR2 (germline): SEHNR, FQNEAQ (reference sequence). The CDR3 sequence: CASSSENTDTQYF. The CDR3 DNA reads TGTGCCAGCAGCTCCGAGAACACAGATACGCAGTATTTT.

The chain joins TRBV13 to TRBJ2-3, with 7 bases matching TRBD2. This CDR3 contains 15 residues. The V segment lost 3 bases and the J segment 2 bases; nucleotides outside the gene matches: 5. Germline V lookup: CDR1 PRHDT, CDR2 FYEKMQ (reference sequence). The CDR3 here is CASSFRRGTTDTQYF. CDR3 DNA: TGTGCCAGCAGCTTCCGGCGGGGGACCACAGATACGCAGTATTTT.

In DNA, the CDR3 is TGTGCCAGCAGCTTTCGAACAGGGAAAGGCGAGCAGTACTTC. Amino acid sequence: CASSFRTGKGEQYF. The V gene is TRBV13, the J gene TRBJ2-7; a possible D gene is TRBD1 (6 bases). V lost 3 bases and J lost 6, with 15 bases in between. Germline assignment: CDR1 PRHDT and CDR2 FYEKMQ (reference sequence). CDR3 size: 14 residues. Full variable domain (remainder filled in from reference TRBV13 and TRBJ2-7): AAGVIQSPRHLIKEKRETATLKCYPIPRHDTVYWYQQGPGQDPQFLISFYEKMQSDKGSIPDRFSAQQFSDYHSELNMSSLELGDSALYFCASSFRTGKGEQYFGPGTRLTVT.

This rearrangement joins TRBV4-1 to TRBJ2-7, with 7 nucleotides matching TRBD2. This CDR3 is built from 15 residues. V lost 1 base to trimming and J lost 0 bases; unmatched junction nucleotides: 3. Germline values: CDR1 MGHRA, CDR2 YSYEKL. The CDR3 reads CASSQAWGGSYEQYF. DNA of the CDR3: TGCGCCAGCAGCCAAGCGTGGGGGGGCTCCTACGAGCAGTACTTC.

Points on this clone: One end of the junction fails to match germline, which may point to a read error. This chain joins TRBV27 and TRBJ2-2, with TRBD1 matching over 9 bases. CDR3 size: 13 residues. CDR1 and CDR2 from the germline V gene are MNHEY and SMNVEV (reference sequence). The CDR3 loop is CVSQGQGTGELFF. The CDR3, as DNA: TGTGTCAGCCAGGGACAGGGAACCGGGGAGCTGTTTTTT.